This T cell receptor (beta chain) originates from a study of CD8+ T cells in alopecia areata. Overall study: C3H/HeJ donors aged roughly 6-12 months with spontaneous alopecia supplied skin grafted onto roughly 7-11-week-old female C3H/HeJ mice.

Study results and limitations: The study found TCR sharing across patients less clear than in mice, possibly for HLA reasons. Scalp lesions, especially in alopecia totalis/universalis, had higher clonality than normal scalp.

The V gene end was trimmed by 4 bases and the J gene end by 1 base; junction bases not matched to a gene: 9. Germline loops: CDR1 NSHNY, CDR2 SYGAGN. There are 18 residues in the CDR3. By proportion, this clone is medium-sized. The antigen is undetermined. The germline and genes are mouse ones. The CDR3 goes on 4 residues after the read ends, and that part is filled in from the germline J gene. Time point given: mouse skin 6 weeks after grafting, around onset of hair loss. Biopsy of recipient mouse skin occurred at grafting and 3 and 6 weeks later. TCR sequencing used cDNA made by reverse transcription of extracted RNA. Libraries were prepared by immunoSEQ multiplex PCR; TCRdb keeps only in-frame clonotypes and omits some of them. The repertoire consists of about 6,100 clones, none detected only once.

This clonotype was sampled from a C3H/HeJ mouse with alopecia areata. Strain MHC haplotype: H2-k. Source: skin, taken at week 6. The chain links TRBV13-1 to TRBJ2-2, with 11 bases matching TRBD2. CDR3 DNA (partial): TGTGCCAGCAGTCCTCGACCTGACTGGGGGGGAAACACCGGG. Encoded protein: CASSPRPDWGGNTG. The whole CDR3 protein is CASSPRPDWGGNTGQLYF.